These T cell receptor beta chains were read from a single sample in a study of blood T cell repertoires in COVID-19. The data were produced by immunoSEQ multiplex PCR, yet TCRdb's version contains in-frame clones alone and is incomplete. Here the sample spans about 140,000 clones, roughly 83% being singletons. Source material: PBMCs or T cells enriched from blood (not recorded which). These receptors came from a man in his forties with acute COVID-19. CDR3s include the opening cysteine and the closing phenylalanine or tryptophan.

V gene	J gene	CDR3 protein
TRBV1	TRBJ1-5	CTSSQDRGDRSIHSNQPQHF
TRBV6-6	TRBJ1-4	CASSHPGGPDEKLFF
TRBV7-8	TRBJ1-6	CASSLTGYAAPLHF
TRBV20-1	TRBJ1-1	CSAPHRTEAFF
TRBV20-1	TRBJ1-2	CSASTGALYGYTF
TRBV4-2	TRBJ2-2	CASSPSRGADGELFF
TRBV19	TRBJ2-3	CASSIRAGRADTQYF
TRBV10-3	TRBJ1-2	CAISKGTENYGYTF
TRBV27	TRBJ1-6	CASKTSGEGGDNSPLHF
TRBV2	TRBJ2-7	CASSVTGVGEQYF
TRBV9	TRBJ1-2	CASSPPNYGYTF
TRBV5-8	TRBJ1-1	CASSPDRVGGNTEAFF
TRBV4-3	TRBJ2-3	CASSQDLEGSSTDTQYF
TRBV5-5	TRBJ1-6	CASTPWGQEDSPLHF
TRBV9	TRBJ1-3	CASSVGVGRGNTIYF
TRBV29-1	TRBJ2-1	CSAPGLADEQFF
TRBV25-1	TRBJ1-2	CASSPSRGGDYGYTF
TRBV30	TRBJ1-6	CAWSVRAGGSSYNSPLHF
TRBV5-1	TRBJ2-3	CASSLTSGRSYTQYF
TRBV6-5	TRBJ1-1	CASSSGGYNTEAFF
TRBV11-2	TRBJ1-1	CASSLSTGGYTEAFF
TRBV5-5	TRBJ2-7	CASSLEQGVYEQYF
TRBV3-1/TRBV3-2	TRBJ2-1	CASSLYPPGLDYNEQFF
TRBV7-7	TRBJ2-2	CASSPTFANTGELFF
TRBV28	TRBJ1-5	CASSFFPGSQPQHF
TRBV28	TRBJ1-3	CASSPGQGSSGNTIYF
TRBV15	TRBJ1-4	CATSPPQGTSEKLFF
TRBV28	TRBJ2-2	CASSLTGGMGGELFF
TRBV14	TRBJ1-2	CASSQVGAGGHSYTF
TRBV28	TRBJ2-7	CASIQDWPGEQYF
TRBV6-1	TRBJ2-5	CASSDGWGGALGETQYF
TRBV14	TRBJ1-1	CASSQVGGDNTEAFF
TRBV28	TRBJ1-1	CASSRLRYNTEAFF
TRBV7-2	TRBJ1-2	CASSLGGRDYGYTF
TRBV28	TRBJ1-5	CASSPAGRRNQPQHF
TRBV15	TRBJ2-3	CAISGLYTDTQYF
TRBV6-2/TRBV6-3	TRBJ2-2	CASSLGRNTGELFF
TRBV5-1	TRBJ2-7	CASSLADASATYEQYF
TRBV28	TRBJ2-7	CASRFGGEGEQYF